Presented here are 31 T cell receptor beta chains from one specimen sequenced in a study of T cell responses to AZD1222 COVID-19 vaccine (dated by TCRdb to about 2021). The time point label corresponds to: about 28 days (+/-7) after the second vaccine dose. Receptor libraries were prepared by the immunoSEQ multiplex PCR assay. Not all clones reach the TCRdb copy of this immuneACCESS table, which keeps in-frame sequences only. Checked studies attribute under half of the gap to unresolved V genes and leave the rest unexplained. In all, the sample holds around 190,000 clones, and around 88% of those were seen once. Of the sample, roughly 11% is held by the ten largest clones. Material: peripheral blood, obtained 28 days after the second AZD1222 dose. All receptors derive from an adult who received the AZD1222 COVID-19 vaccine.

The chain uses TRBV9 and TRBJ2-3; D is perhaps TRBD2 (7 bases). CDR3 length: 16 amino acids. Trimming left V 1 base short and J 2 bases short, with 14 bases between. Germline V gives CDR1 SGDLS, CDR2 YYNGEE. This chain's CDR3 is CASSVMAGALTDTQYF. In DNA form, the CDR3 reads TGTGCCAGCAGCGTAATGGCGGGGGCGCTCACAGATACGCAGTATTTT.

This sequence joins TRBV7-9 and TRBJ2-1, with 8 positions matching TRBD2. Unmatched junction bases numbered 6, after V lost 5 bases and J lost 9 bases. The CDR3 length is 13 residues. The V gene's germline CDR1 is SEHNR and CDR2 FQNEAQ (reference sequence). In DNA form, the CDR3 reads TGTGCCAGCAGCCCGGGACTAGTTGGTGAGCAGTTCTTC. Its translation is CASSPGLVGEQFF.

This chain uses TRBV18 with TRBJ1-3, with a tentative D call TRBD1 (5 bases). V was pared by 6 bases and J by 2 bases, with 11 bases between. Germline V gene sequence: CDR1 KGHSH, CDR2 LQKENI. The CDR3 has 14 residues. CDR3 protein: CASSPTAAGNTIYF. In DNA form, the CDR3 reads TGTGCCAGCTCCCCGACAGCAGCTGGAAACACCATATATTTT. Full variable domain (missing parts from reference TRBV18 and TRBJ1-3): NAGVMQNPRHLVRRRGQEARLRCSPMKGHSHVYWYRQLPEEGLKFMVYLQKENIIDESGMPKERFSAEFPKEGPSILRIQQVVRGDSAAYFCASSPTAAGNTIYFGEGSWLTVV.

The chain combines TRBV7-2 with TRBJ2-7, with D hard to call. Germline-derived CDR1 and CDR2 are SGHTA and FQGNSA. This CDR3 spans 14 amino acids. V was clipped by 2 bases and J by 2 bases, with 10 bases between them. CDR3 region: CASSLTDRTYEQYF. The DNA for the CDR3 is TGTGCCAGCAGCTTAACGGACCGCACCTACGAGCAGTACTTC.

The rearrangement uses TRBV5-4 and TRBJ1-1; D is ambiguous. The V gene lost 2 bases and the J gene lost 3 bases, with 2 bases spanning the gap. This CDR3 spans 11 amino acids. Germline CDR1 SGHNT, CDR2 YYREEE (reference sequence). CDR3 sequence: CASSLDTEAFF. CDR3 sequence (DNA): TGTGCCAGCAGCTTAGACACTGAAGCTTTCTTT. The variable domain in full, completed from reference TRBV5-4 and TRBJ1-1, reads ETGVTQSPTHLIKTRGQQVTLRCSSQSGHNTVSWYQQALGQGPQFIFQYYREEENGRGNFPPRFSGLQFPNYSSELNVNALELDDSALYLCASSLDTEAFFGQGTRLTVV.

The V gene is TRBV6-6, the J gene TRBJ2-3, with TRBD1 matching over 7 bases. There are 16 residues in the CDR3. Germline CDR1 is MNHNY and CDR2 is SVGAGI (reference sequence). V shed 3 bases, J shed 1 base, and the junction held 7 bases outside the gene matches. DNA of the CDR3: TGTGCCAGCAGTTATTCCCAGGGGGTCGGCACAGATACGCAGTATTTT. Amino acid sequence: CASSYSQGVGTDTQYF.

This clone was observed once. This sequence joins TRBV14 and TRBJ2-7; 9 positions agree with TRBD1. This CDR3 region has 18 residues. The V segment lost 1 base and the J segment 1 base; nucleotides outside the gene matches: 11. Germline CDR1 reads SGHDN; CDR2 reads FVKESK. The CDR3 bases are TGTGCCAGCAGCCAAGGACTTTTACCGGGACAGGGATCCTACGAGCAGTACTTC. It translates to CASSQGLLPGQGSYEQYF.

The V gene is TRBV3-1 (or the pseudogene TRBV3-2), the J gene TRBJ1-2; TRBD1 matches at 9 bases. J lost 3 bases, V lost 4 bases, and 6 bases had no gene match. The germline CDR1 and CDR2 sequences are LGHDT and YNNKEL (reference sequence). CDR3 length: 15 amino acids. CDR3 nucleotides: TGTGCCAGCAGCCCTCAACGGACAGGGGACTATGGCTACACCTTC. This encodes CASSPQRTGDYGYTF.

J is TRBJ2-7 and V is TRBV28, with unresolved D. Germline V gives CDR1 MDHEN, CDR2 SYDVKM. The length of the CDR3 is 15 residues. V lost 2 bases, J lost 4 bases, and 15 bases lay in between. In DNA, the CDR3 is TGTGCCAGCAGTTTAGAAGGACCTAGGCGGTACGAGCAGTACTTC. Encoded protein: CASSLEGPRRYEQYF. Based on the CDR3 plus reference TRBV28 and TRBJ2-7, the full variable domain is DVKVTQSSRYLVKRTGEKVFLECVQDMDHENMFWYRQDPGLGLRLIYFSYDVKMKEKGDIPEGYSVSREKKERFSLILESASTNQTSMYLCASSLEGPRRYEQYFGPGTRLTVT.

J is TRBJ2-3 and V is TRBV9, with D unclear. Germline V gene lookup returns CDR1 SGDLS and CDR2 YYNGEE. This CDR3 region has 16 residues. The ends were cut back, 0 bases at V and 2 bases at J, with 13 bases in the middle. The CDR3 region has the DNA TGTGCCAGCAGCGTAGAAGTAACAGTCAACACAGATACGCAGTATTTT. It specifies CASSVEVTVNTDTQYF. The variable domain in full, with the rest retrieved from reference TRBV9 and TRBJ2-3, is DSGVTQTPKHLITATGQRVTLRCSPRSGDLSVYWYQQSLDQGLQFLIQYYNGEERAKGNILERFSAQQFPDLHSELNLSSLELGDSALYFCASSVEVTVNTDTQYFGPGTRLTVL.

The rearrangement uses TRBV5-4 and TRBJ2-7, with D uncertain. V shed 3 bases and J shed 1 base, with 14 bases lying between them. The CDR3 contains 15 residues. Germline CDR1 and CDR2: SGHNT and YYREEE (reference sequence). As DNA, the CDR3 is TGTGCCAGCAGCTCTTGGTTAGGGCAATCCTACGAGCAGTACTTC. Amino acid sequence: CASSSWLGQSYEQYF.

V usage is TRBV27 and J usage is TRBJ2-2; the D is unclear. With 7 bases removed from V and 0 bases from J, the gap between germline ends came to 9 bases. The CDR3 is made up of 14 amino acids. CDR1 and CDR2 (germline): MNHEY, SMNVEV (reference sequence). In DNA form, the CDR3 reads TGTGCCAGCACCCCTCTGTCGAACACCGGGGAGCTGTTTTTT. It specifies CASTPLSNTGELFF.

The chain carries TRBV28 and TRBJ1-2, with TRBD1 identical over 9 bases. The CDR3 extends over 16 amino acids. Germline trimming cut 6 bases from V and 2 bases from J; bases unmatched to any gene: 10. CDR1 is MDHEN and CDR2 is SYDVKM in the germline V gene. The CDR3 sequence is CASRPGPGTGNYGYTF. DNA of the CDR3: TGTGCCAGCAGACCTGGTCCCGGGACAGGGAACTATGGCTACACCTTC.

The chain joins TRBV5-1 to TRBJ1-2; TRBD1 agrees at 9 bases. CDR1 is SGHRS and CDR2 is YFSETQ in the germline V gene. The CDR3 consists of 14 residues. The V segment lost 3 bases and the J segment 6 bases; nucleotides outside the gene matches: 6. The CDR3 is CASSSPGQGHGYTF. The CDR3, as DNA: TGCGCCAGCAGCTCTCCGGGACAGGGCCATGGCTACACCTTC. The variable domain in full, completed from reference TRBV5-1 and TRBJ1-2, reads KAGVTQTPRYLIKTRGQQVTLSCSPISGHRSVSWYQQTPGQGLQFLFEYFSETQRNKGNFPGRFSGRQFSNSRSEMNVSTLELGDSALYLCASSSPGQGHGYTFGSGTRLTVV.

In DNA, the CDR3 is TGCGCCAGCAGCTCGACAGGGCCGAACACTGAAGCTTTCTTT. Its translation: CASSSTGPNTEAFF. The chain combines TRBV5-1 with TRBJ1-1; TRBD1 matches 7 bases. Germline lookup yields CDR1 SGHRS and CDR2 YFSETQ. V was pared by 3 bases and J by 1 base, with 3 bases of the junction left unmatched. CDR3 length equals 14 residues.

The chain is built from TRBV6-2 or TRBV6-3 and TRBJ1-6; D unclear. The CDR3 is 17 amino acids. V dropped 3 bases and J dropped 0 bases, with 12 bases sitting between them. CDR1 MNHEY and CDR2 SVGEGT come from the germline V gene. CDR3 loop: CASSYVNGSSYNSPLHF. The CDR3 region has the DNA TGTGCCAGCAGTTATGTTAACGGAAGCTCCTATAATTCACCCCTCCACTTT.

This sequence joins TRBV25-1 and TRBJ1-1, with a tentative D call TRBD1 (5 bases). Trimming left V 7 bases short and J 1 base short, with 10 bases between. Germline V gives CDR1 MGHDK, CDR2 SYGVNS. This CDR3 has 13 residues. CDR3 nucleotides: TGTGCCAGCACGGGGCTGGGGAACACTGAAGCTTTCTTT. This encodes CASTGLGNTEAFF.

The V and J genes are TRBV20-1 and TRBJ2-3; 9 positions match TRBD1. Losses at the gene ends were 5 bases for V and 6 bases for J; bases not matched to a gene: 0. Germline values: CDR1 DFQATT, CDR2 SNEGSKA (reference sequence). This CDR3 has 11 residues. CDR3 nucleotides: TGCAGTGCTGACAGGGGGGATACGCAGTATTTT. Its protein product is CSADRGDTQYF.

CDR3 sequence: CASSFIYREETQYF. CDR3 in DNA: TGTGCCAGCAGCTTCATTTATAGGGAAGAGACCCAGTACTTC. The rearrangement links TRBV5-6 to TRBJ2-5; D remains unclear. V was shortened by 2 bases and J by 3 bases, with 11 bases between the two germline ends. Germline lookup yields CDR1 SGHDT and CDR2 YYEEEE. This CDR3 is 14 amino acids long.

The gene calls are TRBV6-2 or TRBV6-3 and TRBJ1-2; TRBD1 is a possible D gene (5 bases). The CDR3 covers 14 residues. Germline CDR1 reads MNHEY; CDR2 reads SVGEGT. The ends were cut back, 6 bases at V and 2 bases at J, with 13 bases in the middle. CDR3 nucleotides: TGTGCCAGCAGCCACCCAGGGCGGAACTATGGCTACACCTTC. Protein: CASSHPGRNYGYTF.

This clone has only one observation. V usage is TRBV5-4 and J usage is TRBJ2-2, with a weak D call TRBD2 (5 bases). V shed 4 bases and J shed 4 bases, with 11 bases lying between them. The germline V gene has CDR1 SGHNT and CDR2 YYREEE (reference sequence). This CDR3 is built from 14 residues. CDR3 DNA: TGTGCCAGCAGCGCCCGAGCGGTCACCGGGGAGCTGTTTTTT. Amino acids: CASSARAVTGELFF.

This clone was found once. The chain uses TRBV5-6 and TRBJ1-1; D perhaps matches TRBD1 (5 bases). Per germline, CDR1 SGHDT and CDR2 YYEEEE. Trimming took off 0 bases at V and 2 bases at J, with 14 bases between the two ends. The CDR3 runs to 16 residues. The CDR3 here is CASSLGIWGRNTEAFF. The DNA for the CDR3 is TGTGCCAGCAGCTTGGGTATTTGGGGCCGAAACACTGAAGCTTTCTTT.

This clone has just one count. The V and J genes are TRBV9 and TRBJ2-7, with 8 bases aligning to TRBD1. The trim removed 0 bases at V and 5 bases at J, leaving 10 bases unmatched. The CDR3 extends over 16 amino acids. The germline gives CDR1 SGDLS, CDR2 YYNGEE. CDR3 in amino acids: CASSVASGQVGNEQYF. In DNA, the CDR3 is TGTGCCAGCAGCGTAGCTTCGGGACAGGTTGGGAACGAGCAGTACTTC.

In its sample, this clone was seen a few times. The V call is TRBV6-6, the J call TRBJ2-5; 7 nucleotides agree with TRBD1. The CDR3 runs 15 residues. Germline CDR1 MNHNY, CDR2 SVGAGI (reference sequence). The V and J ends lost 4 bases and 5 bases, in that order; junction bases with no gene match: 10. CDR3 sequence (DNA): TGTGCCAGCAGTTCCCGGGAAGGGGGCGTGGAGACCCAGTACTTC. This sequence encodes CASSSREGGVETQYF.

V and J are TRBV2 and TRBJ2-7, with D perhaps matching TRBD1 (6 bases). Germline lookup yields CDR1 SNHLY and CDR2 FYNNEI. V lost 8 bases and J 6 bases, leaving 20 bases between the germline ends. This CDR3 has 14 residues. The CDR3 loop reads CASRTTGSTGEQYF. For the CDR3, the DNA is TGTGCCAGCCGTACTACAGGGAGCACGGGCGAGCAGTACTTC.

The table lists this clone with a count of one. The genes are TRBV2 and TRBJ1-4; 7 bases match TRBD1. The CDR3 is 14 residues long. Germline assignment: CDR1 SNHLY and CDR2 FYNNEI. V was pared by 6 bases and J by 7 bases, with 8 bases of the junction left unmatched. The CDR3 nucleotides read TGTGCCAGCAGCAATTGGGGACAGACTGAAAAACTGTTTTTT. Its translation: CASSNWGQTEKLFF.

This clone was seen a few times. The gene calls are TRBV7-9 and TRBJ1-5; D possibly corresponds to TRBD1 (6 bases). In germline, CDR1 is SEHNR, CDR2 FQNEAQ (reference sequence). Trimming shortened V by 5 bases and J by 6 bases, and 17 bases separated the two germline ends. The CDR3 extends over 15 amino acids. The CDR3 loop is CASSSPGALPQPQHF. CDR3 DNA sequence: TGTGCCAGCAGCAGCCCGGGGGCGCTTCCTCAGCCCCAGCATTTT.

The chain joins TRBV5-1 to TRBJ1-1; D unresolved. V was shortened by 2 bases and J by 3 bases, with 11 bases between the two germline ends. The CDR3 has 14 residues. Germline assignment: CDR1 SGHRS and CDR2 YFSETQ. CDR3 amino acids: CASSLGVEHTEAFF. The CDR3 coding sequence is TGCGCCAGCAGCTTAGGAGTCGAACACACTGAAGCTTTCTTT. The full variable domain, completed using reference TRBV5-1 and TRBJ1-1, is KAGVTQTPRYLIKTRGQQVTLSCSPISGHRSVSWYQQTPGQGLQFLFEYFSETQRNKGNFPGRFSGRQFSNSRSEMNVSTLELGDSALYLCASSLGVEHTEAFFGQGTRLTVV.

V usage is TRBV28 and J usage is TRBJ1-2; D is possibly TRBD1 (6 bases). Looked up from germline, CDR1 is MDHEN and CDR2 is SYDVKM. Between the trimmed V and J ends, which lost 3 bases and 6 bases, there was a span of 11 bases. CDR3 length: 13 residues. CDR3: CASSFDRQHGYTF. CDR3 bases: TGTGCCAGCAGTTTCGACAGGCAACATGGCTACACCTTC.

The chain links TRBV6-5 to TRBJ2-3; weak D call: TRBD1 (6 bases). The CDR3 covers 13 residues. Germline loops: CDR1 MNHEY, CDR2 SVGAGI. Trimming shortened V by 8 bases and J by 0 bases, and 9 bases separated the two germline ends. The CDR3: CASGQGSTDTQYF. CDR3 bases: TGTGCCAGCGGCCAGGGGAGCACAGATACGCAGTATTTT.

V is TRBV7-3 and J is TRBJ2-2; D remains unclear. Germline V gene sequence: CDR1 SGHTA, CDR2 FQGTGA. The CDR3 consists of 14 residues. V was trimmed by 2 bases and J by 1 base, leaving 5 bases between them. This CDR3 reads CASSLALNTGELFF. Written as DNA, the CDR3 is TGTGCCAGCAGCTTAGCCTTGAACACCGGGGAGCTGTTTTTT.